This TCR beta chain was obtained from a study of T cells in Graves' hyperthyroidism and ophthalmopathy. Those patients with uncontrolled infection, other autoimmune disease, pregnancy or lactation were excluded. Regions amplified from RNA transcripts were the TCR beta CDR3 regions. HTBI primers drove first-round RT-PCR of the TCR CDR3. Using its own MiXCR run on the multiplex PCR reads, TCRdb lists one record per CDR3 protein. This table has over 150,000 distinct CDR3 sequences, over 15% appearing once. This CDR3 region has 15 residues. Germline CDR1 and CDR2: SQVTM and ANQGSEA. After removal of 6 bases from V and 5 bases from J, the junction contained 10 bases not matched to a gene. In this sample, this clonotype turned up many times.

The V and J genes are TRBV29-1 and TRBJ1-1; 12 bases map to TRBD1. Source material: blood. The TCR sequence derives from a woman in her fifties or sixties with Graves' hyperthyroidism. The CDR3 protein is CSVPPGQGAGTEAFF. CDR3 in DNA: TGCAGCGTCCCGCCGGGACAGGGGGCCGGTACTGAAGCTTTCTTT.